This TCR beta chain was sequenced during a study of cytomegalovirus exposure and HLA in healthy donors. Germline loops: CDR1 LGHNA, CDR2 YSLEER. CDR3 length: 19 residues. V lost 0 bases, J lost 0 bases, and 10 bases stayed unmatched. PCR used 60 Vbeta primers and 13 Jbeta primers. TCRdb's copy holds only in-frame clones and misses some; the assay was immunoSEQ multiplex PCR. This sample's clone table lists around 70,000 clones. The rearrangement links TRBV4-3 to TRBJ2-5; 10 bases align to TRBD2. This TCR was recovered from a man aged 40-49 years in good health and CMV-seronegative. Material for sequencing was PBMCs. CDR3 region: CASSQEMGWTSGNQETQYF. The CDR3 coding sequence is TGCGCCAGCAGCCAAGAGATGGGGTGGACTAGCGGAAACCAAGAGACCCAGTACTTC.